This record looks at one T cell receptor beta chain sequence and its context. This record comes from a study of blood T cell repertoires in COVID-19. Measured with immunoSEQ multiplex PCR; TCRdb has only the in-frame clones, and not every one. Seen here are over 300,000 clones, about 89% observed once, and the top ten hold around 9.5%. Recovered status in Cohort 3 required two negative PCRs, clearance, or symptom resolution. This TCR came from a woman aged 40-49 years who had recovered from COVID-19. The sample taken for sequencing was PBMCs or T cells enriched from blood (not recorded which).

This CDR3 is CASSLDGGVASEQFF. The CDR3 DNA reads TGTGCCAGCAGCTTAGACGGCGGGGTAGCAAGTGAGCAGTTCTTC. The gene calls are TRBV7-2 and TRBJ2-1; possible D gene TRBD2, 6 bases. The germline gives CDR1 SGHTA, CDR2 FQGNSA. V was clipped by 1 base and J by 9 bases, with 16 bases between them. The CDR3 sequence is 15 residues long.